The rows below give T cell receptor beta chains drawn from one sample of a study of blood T cell repertoires in COVID-19. TCRdb's table, derived via immunoSEQ multiplex PCR, lists solely in-frame clones and lacks some. The table records approximately 210,000 clones, about nine tenths of them present only once. Input material: PBMCs or T cells enriched from blood (not recorded which). The receptors were gathered from a man in his thirties or forties in a cohort exposed to, infected with or recovered from COVID-19 (not recorded which). CDR3s include the opening cysteine and the closing phenylalanine or tryptophan. A D gene is named only where the DNA matches it firmly. Some rows have no size entry. The others give once, few or many, or a class for an expanded clone.

TRBV7-2	-	TRBJ1-1	TRBD1	TGTGCCAGCAGCTTAGCGAGGACGGACAGGGGGGAATGGAACACTGAAGCTTTCTTT	CASSLARTDRGEWNTEAFF
TRBV29-1	-	TRBJ1-2	TRBD1	TGCAGCGTTAAAAAGACAGGGGAAAACTATGGCTACACCTTC	CSVKKTGENYGYTF
TRBV6-5	once	TRBJ2-7	-	TGTGCCAGCAGTTACCATACCACTAGCAACGCCTACGAGCAGTACTTC	CASSYHTTSNAYEQYF
TRBV28	-	TRBJ2-1	-	TGTGCCAGCAGTTTCCCCGAGGGCAGTGAGCAGTTCTTC	CASSFPEGSEQFF
TRBV6-5	-	TRBJ1-5	TRBD1	TGTGCCAGCAGCACAGGGGTTAGCAATCAGCCCCAGCATTTT	CASSTGVSNQPQHF
TRBV7-6	once	TRBJ2-1	TRBD1	TGTGCCAGCAGCAACAGACAGGGCAACAATGAGCAGTTCTTC	CASSNRQGNNEQFF
TRBV4-1	-	TRBJ2-5	-	TGCGCCAGCAGCCAAGTTTTGAGGGAGACCCAGTACTTC	CASSQVLRETQYF
TRBV7-2	-	TRBJ1-6	TRBD1	TGTGCCAGCAGCGTAAGAGGACAGGCCTTTCGGAATTCACCCCTCCACTTT	CASSVRGQAFRNSPLHF
TRBV6-5	-	TRBJ2-7	-	TGTGCCAGCAGGCCCGTGGGGCAGGGCGGACAGTACTTC	CASRPVGQGGQYF
TRBV10-3	-	TRBJ1-1	TRBD1	TGTGCCATCAAGTCGACAGGGGCGAACACTGAAGCTTTCTTT	CAIKSTGANTEAFF
TRBV7-2	-	TRBJ1-1	-	TGTGCCAGCAGCTTAGATCGGGGGTTGAACACTGAAGCTTTCTTT	CASSLDRGLNTEAFF
TRBV5-6	-	TRBJ2-7	-	TGTGCCAGCAGCCTAGGCCGAGTCCACGAGCAGTACTTC	CASSLGRVHEQYF
TRBV27	few	TRBJ1-2	TRBD1	TGTGCCAGCAGTTCCCTCGGGACAGGGGGCCATGGCTACACCTTC	CASSSLGTGGHGYTF
TRBV6-1	-	TRBJ2-7	TRBD1	TGTGCCAGCAGTGACTGGGACAGGGGAAGCTCCTACGAGCAGTACTTC	CASSDWDRGSSYEQYF
TRBV4-3	-	TRBJ2-1	TRBD2	TGCGCCAGCAGCCAAGGTAATAGCGGGAGTTTGAGTGAGCAGTTCTTC	CASSQGNSGSLSEQFF
TRBV5-1	-	TRBJ2-1	-	TGCGCCAGCAGCTCCAACCACCCGGGGGTGGGTGAGCAGTTCTTC	CASSSNHPGVGEQFF
TRBV9	few	TRBJ1-1	TRBD1	TGTGCCAGCAGCCTATTCACAGGGGTTAACACTGAAGCTTTCTTT	CASSLFTGVNTEAFF
TRBV7-9	-	TRBJ2-1	TRBD2	TGTGCCAGCGCCCAACCCGGGACTAGCGTCAATGAGCAGTTCTTC	CASAQPGTSVNEQFF
TRBV9	-	TRBJ2-7	TRBD2	TGTGCCAGCAGCGTAGGAAGCGGGAGATCCCACGAGCAGTACTTC	CASSVGSGRSHEQYF
TRBV6-6	-	TRBJ1-1	TRBD1	TGTGCCAGCCGAAACAGGGGAGGAGGGGCTGAAGCTTTCTTT	CASRNRGGGAEAFF
TRBV29-1	-	TRBJ1-2	-	TGCAGCGTTGCCAGGGGTCCGGACTATGGCTACACCTTC	CSVARGPDYGYTF
TRBV5-1	-	TRBJ1-6	TRBD1	TGCGCCAGCAGCTTGGCCGGGACAGCCCGCTCGGGGAATTCACCCCTCCACTTT	CASSLAGTARSGNSPLHF
TRBV18	-	TRBJ2-7	-	TGTGCCAGCTCATCGAGGGCCCTCATCCAAAACTGGGAGCAGTACTTC	CASSSRALIQNWEQYF
TRBV3-1/TRBV3-2	-	TRBJ2-1	-	TGTGCCAGCAGCCTGGAGGCGGGTTACAATGAGCAGTTCTTC	CASSLEAGYNEQFF
TRBV19	-	TRBJ2-5	TRBD1	TGTGCCAGTAGTACTCTACCCGTTCTTACAGGGGGCCAAGAGACCCAGTACTTC	CASSTLPVLTGGQETQYF
TRBV19	-	TRBJ2-1	-	TGTGCCAGTAGCGACGACTCCCCCTACAATGAGCAGTTCTTC	CASSDDSPYNEQFF
TRBV29-1	-	TRBJ2-1	-	TGCAGCGTTGTTCGCGGGATCGGCAATGAGCAGTTCTTC	CSVVRGIGNEQFF
TRBV3-1/TRBV3-2	-	TRBJ2-1	TRBD2	TGTGCCAGCAGCCAAGATATCCTAGCGGGAGCTTTGTACAATGAGCAGTTCTTC	CASSQDILAGALYNEQFF
TRBV27	-	TRBJ1-2	-	TGTGCCAGCAGCCAACTCGTACAGGGTGAGGGCTACACCTTC	CASSQLVQGEGYTF
TRBV5-6	-	TRBJ1-2	TRBD1	TGTGCCAGCAGCCCCGGGACAGGTCATGGCTACACCTTC	CASSPGTGHGYTF
TRBV29-1	once	TRBJ1-1	TRBD1	TGCAGCGTCGACTTGAGACAGGGTTTAAACACTGAAGCTTTCTTT	CSVDLRQGLNTEAFF
TRBV18	-	TRBJ2-5	TRBD1	TGTGCCAGCTCACTACGGGGGACAGGGCAAGAGACCCAGTACTTC	CASSLRGTGQETQYF
TRBV7-9	-	TRBJ1-2	TRBD1	TGTGCCAGCAGCCCTGGGGGCAGGGGGTACTATGGCTACACCTTC	CASSPGGRGYYGYTF
TRBV7-8	few	TRBJ1-5	-	TGTGCCAGCAGCTCGTATGGGCGGGGAAGGATTAATCAGCCCCAGCATTTT	CASSSYGRGRINQPQHF
TRBV6-5	-	TRBJ2-7	-	TGTGCCAGCACCCAGGGCGCCGAGCAGTACTTC	CASTQGAEQYF
TRBV6-2/TRBV6-3	-	TRBJ2-3	TRBD2	TGTGCCAGCAGTTACTCGAGGGCGGGAGGGCCGGTAGATACGCAGTATTTT	CASSYSRAGGPVDTQYF
TRBV6-5	few	TRBJ2-2	TRBD2	TGTGCCAGCAGTTACATGGGAGGGGAGGCCGGGGAGCTGTTTTTT	CASSYMGGEAGELFF
TRBV28	-	TRBJ2-1	-	TGTGCCAGCAGTTTGCAGGCCTTCAGAGGGAATGAGCAGTTCTTC	CASSLQAFRGNEQFF
TRBV7-9	-	TRBJ1-4	TRBD1	TGTGCCAGCGGCAGGACAGGGAATAATGAAAAACTGTTTTTT	CASGRTGNNEKLFF
TRBV11-2	-	TRBJ2-2	TRBD2	TGTGCCAGCAGCGGGTCTAGCGGGAGGACCGGGGAGCTGTTTTTT	CASSGSSGRTGELFF
TRBV25-1	-	TRBJ1-2	-	TGTGCCAGCAGTGAACAGGGTAACTATGGCTACACCTTC	CASSEQGNYGYTF
TRBV7-9	-	TRBJ1-1	TRBD1	TGTGCCAGCAGCCCTACCCGGGACAGCCTGAACACTGAAGCTTTCTTT	CASSPTRDSLNTEAFF
TRBV9	few	TRBJ2-1	TRBD2	TGTGCCACCGCGCGGGGGACTAGCGGGAGTGATGAGCAGTTCTTC	CATARGTSGSDEQFF
TRBV9	-	TRBJ2-3	-	TGTGCCAGCAGCGAAAACCCGGCAGGGACAGATACGCAGTATTTT	CASSENPAGTDTQYF
TRBV28	once	TRBJ1-1	TRBD1	TGTGCCAGCAACATTGGGACAGCGAACACTGAAGCTTTCTTT	CASNIGTANTEAFF
TRBV6-5	-	TRBJ1-5	-	TGTGCCAGTTCAGCCCAGGACAATCAGCCCCAGCATTTT	CASSAQDNQPQHF
TRBV7-3	-	TRBJ2-2	TRBD1	TGTGCCAGCAGCTCCCCCCTTACGACAGGGGGCTTCGGGGAGCTGTTTTTT	CASSSPLTTGGFGELFF
TRBV14	-	TRBJ1-1	TRBD1	TGTGCCAGCAGCACCCGACAGGGAGCTGAAGCTTTCTTT	CASSTRQGAEAFF
TRBV7-3	few	TRBJ2-2	TRBD2	TGTGCCAGCAGCCGAGGGTATGGACTAGCGGACACCGGGGAGCTGTTTTTT	CASSRGYGLADTGELFF
TRBV6-2/TRBV6-3	-	TRBJ1-1	-	TGTGCCAGCAGTTACCCGGGGTTGAACACTGAAGCTTTCTTT	CASSYPGLNTEAFF